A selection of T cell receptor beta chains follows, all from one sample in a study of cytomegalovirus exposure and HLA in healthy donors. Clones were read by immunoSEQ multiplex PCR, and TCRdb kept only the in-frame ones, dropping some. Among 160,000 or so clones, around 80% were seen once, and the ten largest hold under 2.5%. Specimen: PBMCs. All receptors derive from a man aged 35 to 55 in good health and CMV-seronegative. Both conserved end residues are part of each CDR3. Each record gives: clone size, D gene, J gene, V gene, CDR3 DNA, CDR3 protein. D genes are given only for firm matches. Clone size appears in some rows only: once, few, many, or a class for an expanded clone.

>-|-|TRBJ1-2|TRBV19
TGTGCCAGTAGTTCACCCCACAGGATGAATCACTATGGCTACACCTTC
CASSSPHRMNHYGYTF
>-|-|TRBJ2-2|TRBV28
TGTGCCAGCAGTTTGTTCTCAGGGGCCAGGAACACCGGGGAGCTGTTTTTT
CASSLFSGARNTGELFF
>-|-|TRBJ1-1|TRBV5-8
TGTGCCAGCAGCTTGGGACAGATGAACACTGAAGCTTTCTTT
CASSLGQMNTEAFF
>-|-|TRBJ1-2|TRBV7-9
TGTGCCAGCAGCTTAGGGCCCCCCGAGGTCTATGGCTACACCTTC
CASSLGPPEVYGYTF
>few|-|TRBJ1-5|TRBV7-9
TGTGCCAGCAGCCGAGGGACATCTCAGCCCCAGCATTTT
CASSRGTSQPQHF
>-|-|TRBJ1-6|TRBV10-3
TGTGCCATCAGTGAGTTGGCCCGCGGGGGGAATTCACCCCTCCACTTT
CAISELARGGNSPLHF
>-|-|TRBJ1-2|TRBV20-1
TGCAGGGCCCGGGATTCGGATACCTTC
CRARDSDTF
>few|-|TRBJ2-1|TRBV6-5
TGTGCCAGCGGGGCGGCAGGGGTTGGTGAGCAGTTCTTC
CASGAAGVGEQFF
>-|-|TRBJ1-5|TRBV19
TGTGCCAGTAGTCCACAGGGTCTAAGCAATCAGCCCCAGCATTTT
CASSPQGLSNQPQHF
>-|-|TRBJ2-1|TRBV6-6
TGTGCCAGCAGTCGTAGACAGGCCTCCAATGAGCAGTTCTTC
CASSRRQASNEQFF
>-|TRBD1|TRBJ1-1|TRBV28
TGTGCCAGCAGCCTGGACAGGGGAGGGTTGAACACTGAAGCTTTCTTT
CASSLDRGGLNTEAFF
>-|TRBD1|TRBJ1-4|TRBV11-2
TGTGCCAGCAGCTTTACAGGGGGCGCGGGTGAAAAACTGTTTTTT
CASSFTGGAGEKLFF
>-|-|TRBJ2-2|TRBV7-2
TGTGCCAGCAGCTTAGCGTTCGGGACTACCGGGGAGCTGTTTTTT
CASSLAFGTTGELFF
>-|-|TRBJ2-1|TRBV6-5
TGTGCCACCAGTCCTCTAAACAATGAGCAGTTCTTC
CATSPLNNEQFF
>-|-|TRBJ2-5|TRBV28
TGTGCCAGCAGTTTCAGCCTGGCCGGGTCTGAGACCCAGTACTTC
CASSFSLAGSETQYF
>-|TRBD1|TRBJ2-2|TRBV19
TGTGCCAGTAGTATTCAAGCAGGGGGCGATGGCACCGGGGAGCTGTTTTTT
CASSIQAGGDGTGELFF
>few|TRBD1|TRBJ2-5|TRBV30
TGTGCCTGGAGTGCCAACCGGGACAGCCCCCTTACCTACTTC
CAWSANRDSPLTYF
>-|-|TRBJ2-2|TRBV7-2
TGTGCCAGCAGCTTAAATGGAGGGCGGAGCGCCGGGGAGCTGTTTTTT
CASSLNGGRSAGELFF
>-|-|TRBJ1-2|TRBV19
TGTGCCAGTAGTATATCTAGGGGCACCGCTAACTATGGCTACACCTTC
CASSISRGTANYGYTF
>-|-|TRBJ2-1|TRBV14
TGTGCCAGCAGCCCCTTAGGGGGAGCGCAGTTCTTC
CASSPLGGAQFF
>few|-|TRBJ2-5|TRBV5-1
TGCGCCAGCAGCTTGGACGGGTCAGTCTACCAAGAGACCCAGTACTTC
CASSLDGSVYQETQYF
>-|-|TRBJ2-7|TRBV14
TGTGCCAGCAGCCAAAGGGGAACCTACGAGCAGTACTTC
CASSQRGTYEQYF
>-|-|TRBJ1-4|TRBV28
TGTGCCAGCAGGCTTAGAACCGAAAAACTGTTTTTT
CASRLRTEKLFF
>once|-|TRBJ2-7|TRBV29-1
TGCAGCGTTGAAGCCTCTAGCTCCTACGAGCAGTACTTC
CSVEASSSYEQYF
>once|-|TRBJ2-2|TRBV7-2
TGTGCCAGCAGCCCACCACAGTTACTCGCGAACACCGGGGAGCTGTTTTTT
CASSPPQLLANTGELFF
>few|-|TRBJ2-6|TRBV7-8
TGTGCCAGCAGCTTATTTGCGGGGGCCAACGTCCTGACTTTC
CASSLFAGANVLTF
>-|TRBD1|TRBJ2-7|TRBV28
TGTGCCAGCAGTTTATACGGGACAGGGGAGAACGAGCAGTACTTC
CASSLYGTGENEQYF
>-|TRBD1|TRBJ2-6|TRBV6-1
TGTGCCAGCAGTGAGGGACAGCTCCTCACTTTTAGGGCCAACGGCCTGACTTTC
CASSEGQLLTFRANGLTF
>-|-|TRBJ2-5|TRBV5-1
TGCGCCAGCAGCTTGGAGGAGGGTGGGCAGTACTTC
CASSLEEGGQYF
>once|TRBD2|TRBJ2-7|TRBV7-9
TGTGCCAGCAGCACGGGACTAGGGATTTTCTACGAGCAGTACTTC
CASSTGLGIFYEQYF
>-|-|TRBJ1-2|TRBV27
TGTGCCAGCAGTTGGGGGGTAGGCTATGGCTACACCTTC
CASSWGVGYGYTF
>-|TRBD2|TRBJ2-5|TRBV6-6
TGTGCCAGCAGCCGCGGGACTAGCGGGAAAGAGACCCAGTACTTC
CASSRGTSGKETQYF
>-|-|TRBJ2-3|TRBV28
TGTGCCAGCAGTTTATGGAGGAATCCGGCGGATACGCAGTATTTT
CASSLWRNPADTQYF
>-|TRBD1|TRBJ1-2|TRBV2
TGTGCCAGCAGGGACAGGGTCGCATATGGCTACACCTTC
CASRDRVAYGYTF
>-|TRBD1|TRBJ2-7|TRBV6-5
TGTGCCAGCAGTTACGGACAGGGCTCCTACGAGCAGTACTTC
CASSYGQGSYEQYF
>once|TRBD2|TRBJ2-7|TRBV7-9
TGTGCCAGCAGCCCCGCTCTAGCGGGAGGGTCCCACGAGCAGTACTTC
CASSPALAGGSHEQYF
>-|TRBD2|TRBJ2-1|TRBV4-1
TGCGCCAGCAGCCAAGGGACTAGCGGCTCCAATGAGCAGTTCTTC
CASSQGTSGSNEQFF
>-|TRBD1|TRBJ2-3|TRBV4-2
TGTGCCAGCAGCCCCCGGTCGGGACAGGGTAGCACAGATACGCAGTATTTT
CASSPRSGQGSTDTQYF
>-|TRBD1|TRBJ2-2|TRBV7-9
TGTGCCAGCAACAACAGGGGAGACACCGGGGAGCTGTTTTTT
CASNNRGDTGELFF
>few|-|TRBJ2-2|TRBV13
TGTGCCAGCCTCGGGTCCACCGGGGAGCTGTTTTTT
CASLGSTGELFF
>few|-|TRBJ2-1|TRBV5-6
TGTGCCAGCAGAATTAGCGGAAGTACAAATGAGCAGTTCTTC
CASRISGSTNEQFF
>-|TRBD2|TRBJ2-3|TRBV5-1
TGCGCCAGCAGCTTTGAACTAGCGCATGATACGCAGTATTTT
CASSFELAHDTQYF
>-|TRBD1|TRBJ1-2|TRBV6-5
TGTGCCAGCAGTTATAGTCCCGGGACAGGGGGGCGAGGCTACACCTTC
CASSYSPGTGGRGYTF
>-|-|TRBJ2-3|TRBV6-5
TGTGCCAGCAGATTCGTGGGGGGAGCCACAGATACGCAGTATTTT
CASRFVGGATDTQYF
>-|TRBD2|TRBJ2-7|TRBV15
TGTGCCACCAGCAGGAAGGTCGGGACTAGTAAAAACGAGCAGTACTTC
CATSRKVGTSKNEQYF
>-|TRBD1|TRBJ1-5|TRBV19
TGTGCCAGTACCTTCCGCCCGGACAGGGGGCAACAGCCCCAGCATTTT
CASTFRPDRGQQPQHF
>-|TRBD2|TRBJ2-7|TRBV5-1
TGCGCCAGCAGCTTGGGGGGACTAGCGGGGGTTCACTACGAGCAGTACTTC
CASSLGGLAGVHYEQYF
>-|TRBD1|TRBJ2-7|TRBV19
TGTGCCAGTAGTCCCGGGACAGGACCATGGGAGCAGTACTTC
CASSPGTGPWEQYF
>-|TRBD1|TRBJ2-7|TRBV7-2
TGTGCCAGCAGCCCCCGGACAGGGTTGGTCGAGCAGTACTTC
CASSPRTGLVEQYF
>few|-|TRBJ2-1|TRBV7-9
TGTGCCAGCAACCGGCGGGATTACAATGAGCAGTTCTTC
CASNRRDYNEQFF
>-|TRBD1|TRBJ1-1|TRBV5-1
TGCGCCAGCAGCTTGGGGAACAGGGGCGGCATGAACACTGAAGCTTTCTTT
CASSLGNRGGMNTEAFF
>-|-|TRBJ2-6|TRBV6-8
TGTGCCAGCAGTTACACAGACAGTCACTCTGGGGCCAACGGCCTGACTTTC
CASSYTDSHSGANGLTF
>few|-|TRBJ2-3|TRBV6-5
TGTGCCAGCAACAAAAGGGGGAGTTCAGATACGCAGTATTTT
CASNKRGSSDTQYF
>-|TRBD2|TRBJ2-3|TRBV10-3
TGTGCCATCAGTGACGGACTAGCGGGAGGGACAGATACGCAGTATTTT
CAISDGLAGGTDTQYF
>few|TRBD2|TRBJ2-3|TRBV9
TGTGCCAGCAGCTTTACAGCGGGAGGGGATACGCAGTATTTT
CASSFTAGGDTQYF
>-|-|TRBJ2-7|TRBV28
TGTGCCAGCAGTTTAAGGGAAGGGTTAGGGGGAGTGGAGTACTTC
CASSLREGLGGVEYF
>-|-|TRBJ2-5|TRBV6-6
TGTGCCAGCAGTGTCCAGGGGACCCAGTACTTC
CASSVQGTQYF
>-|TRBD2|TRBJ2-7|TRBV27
TGTGCCAGTATGCCTCGGGAGGGGGGGTACGAGCAGTACTTC
CASMPREGGYEQYF
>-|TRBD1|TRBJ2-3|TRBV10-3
TGTGCCATCAGTGGACAGGGATCAGATACGCAGTATTTT
CAISGQGSDTQYF